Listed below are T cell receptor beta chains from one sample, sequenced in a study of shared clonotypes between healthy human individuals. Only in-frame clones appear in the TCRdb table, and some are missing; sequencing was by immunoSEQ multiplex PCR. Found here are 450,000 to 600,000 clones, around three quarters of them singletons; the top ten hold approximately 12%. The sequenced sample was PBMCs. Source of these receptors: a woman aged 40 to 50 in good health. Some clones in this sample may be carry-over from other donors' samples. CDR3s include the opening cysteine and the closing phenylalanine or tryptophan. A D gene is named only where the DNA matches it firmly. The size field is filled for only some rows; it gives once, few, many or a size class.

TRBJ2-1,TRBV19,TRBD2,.,TGTGCCAGTAGTTGGACTAGCGGGAGGGGAGAGCAGTTCTTC,CASSWTSGRGEQFF
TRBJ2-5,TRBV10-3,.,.,TGTGCCATCAGCTTAGGGCAGGAGCAAGAGACCCAGTACTTC,CAISLGQEQETQYF
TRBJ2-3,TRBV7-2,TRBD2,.,TGTGCCAGCAGCTTAGGAGGCCCTAGCGGGAGGGCCGGGAATACGCAGTATTTT,CASSLGGPSGRAGNTQYF
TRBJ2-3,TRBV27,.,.,TGTGCCAGCAGTAACGAGAGAGGAACAGATACGCAGTATTTT,CASSNERGTDTQYF
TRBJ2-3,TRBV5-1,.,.,TGCGCCAGCAGCTTAGGAGATACGCAGTATTTT,CASSLGDTQYF
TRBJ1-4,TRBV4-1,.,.,TGCGCCAGCAGCCAAGACAAGGGTGTCACTAATGAAAAACTGTTTTTT,CASSQDKGVTNEKLFF
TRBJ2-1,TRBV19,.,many,TGTGCCAGTAGTACCCCGGGACTTCCTAATGAGCAGTTCTTC,CASSTPGLPNEQFF
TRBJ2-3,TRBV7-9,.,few,TGTGCCAGCAGCGTAGGGACACCCGGCGAGGTTCCGCAGTATTTT,CASSVGTPGEVPQYF
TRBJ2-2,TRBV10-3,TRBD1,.,TGTGCCATCAAAACGGCCGGCAGGGGGTCCGGGGAGCTGTTTTTT,CAIKTAGRGSGELFF
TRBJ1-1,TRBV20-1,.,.,TGCAGTGTTTCTGCGAACACTGAAGCTTTCTTT,CSVSANTEAFF
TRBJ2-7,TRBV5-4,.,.,TGTGCCAGCAGCTTGGAGCAGGTCTACGAGCAGTACTTC,CASSLEQVYEQYF
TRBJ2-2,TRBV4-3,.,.,TGCGCCAGCAGCCAAGATCCCTATACCAGAACACTAAACACCGGGGAGCTGTTTTTT,CASSQDPYTRTLNTGELFF
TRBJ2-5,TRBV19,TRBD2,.,TGTGCCAGTAGTTCCGGGGGGGAGACCCAGTACTTC,CASSSGGETQYF
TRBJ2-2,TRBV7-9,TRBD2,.,TGTGCCAGCAGCTTACCAGCGGGAGGGAACTCGAACACCGGGGAGCTGTTTTTT,CASSLPAGGNSNTGELFF
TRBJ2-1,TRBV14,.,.,TGTGCCAGCAGCCAGCGAAGGGTATACAATGAGCAGTTCTTC,CASSQRRVYNEQFF
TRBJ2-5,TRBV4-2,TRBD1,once,TGTGCCAGCAGCCAGATACCGGGACAGGGGGGAGAGACCCAGTACTTC,CASSQIPGQGGETQYF
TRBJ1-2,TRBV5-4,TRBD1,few,TGTGCCAGCAGCACCGGACAGGGGGCGTTGAGTGGCTACACCTTC,CASSTGQGALSGYTF
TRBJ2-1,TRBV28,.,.,TGTGCCAGCAGACCTGGCGGGATCTTGGATGAGCAGTTCTTC,CASRPGGILDEQFF
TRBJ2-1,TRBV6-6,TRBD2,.,TGTGCCAGCAGTTACGGGGGGGGAAAAAATGAGCAGTTCTTC,CASSYGGGKNEQFF
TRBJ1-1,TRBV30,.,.,TGTGCCTGGAGTACCACAGCGGGGGACACTGAAGCTTTCTTT,CAWSTTAGDTEAFF
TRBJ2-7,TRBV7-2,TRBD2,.,TGTGCCAGCAGCGCCACTAGCGGGGCCACGTACGAGCAGTACTTC,CASSATSGATYEQYF
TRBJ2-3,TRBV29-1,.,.,TGCAGCGAGGGAGAGTCAGATACGCAGTATTTT,CSEGESDTQYF
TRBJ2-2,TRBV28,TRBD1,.,TGTGCCAGCAGTTCCAGGGGGCGGGATGGCGGGGAGCTGTTTTTT,CASSSRGRDGGELFF
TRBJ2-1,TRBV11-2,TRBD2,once,TGTGCCAGCAGCTTTGTCCCGGGAGGAGGAAGTGAGCAGTTCTTC,CASSFVPGGGSEQFF
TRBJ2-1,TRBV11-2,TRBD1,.,TGTGCCAGCAGCGTACAGGGGCCAAGCTCCTACAATGAGCAGTTCTTC,CASSVQGPSSYNEQFF
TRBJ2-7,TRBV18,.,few,TGTGCCAGCTCACTGGACAGTACCTACGAGCAGTACTTC,CASSLDSTYEQYF
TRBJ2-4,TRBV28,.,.,TGTGCCAGCAGTCAAGGAGGGAAGCTAGCCAAAAACATTCAGTACTTC,CASSQGGKLAKNIQYF
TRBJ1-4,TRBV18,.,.,TGTGCCAGCTCATCACTAGCGGCAACTAATGAAAAACTGTTTTTT,CASSSLAATNEKLFF
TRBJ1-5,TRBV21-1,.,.,TGTGCCAGCAGCAAAAACGATGAAGTTGGGGATCAGCCCCAGCATTTT,CASSKNDEVGDQPQHF
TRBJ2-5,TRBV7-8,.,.,TGTGCCAGCAGCTTTGGACGGGAGTGGGAGACCCAGTACTTC,CASSFGREWETQYF
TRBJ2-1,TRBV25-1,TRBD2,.,TGTGCCAGCAGTGAAACGGGACTAGCGGGATACAGTGAGCAGTTCTTC,CASSETGLAGYSEQFF
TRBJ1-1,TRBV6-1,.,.,TGTGCCAGCAGGGCTCTGGGCCGGGACACTGAAGCTTTCTTT,CASRALGRDTEAFF
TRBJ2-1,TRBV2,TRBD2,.,TGTGCCAGCAGGAAACTAGCGCCGGGGGATGAGCAGTTCTTC,CASRKLAPGDEQFF
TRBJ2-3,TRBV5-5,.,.,TGTGCCAGCAGCTTGGTGGCGGTAGATACGCAGTATTTT,CASSLVAVDTQYF
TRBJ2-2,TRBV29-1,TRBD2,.,TGCAGCGTTGGGCCGACTAGCTCATACGGGGAGCTGTTTTTT,CSVGPTSSYGELFF
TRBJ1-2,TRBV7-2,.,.,TGTGCCAGCAGCCCTTCCCAGGGTTTTTTGTATGGCTACACCTTC,CASSPSQGFLYGYTF
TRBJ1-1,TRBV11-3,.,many,TGTGCCAGCAGCTTAGGGACGGAGAACACTGAAGCTTTCTTT,CASSLGTENTEAFF
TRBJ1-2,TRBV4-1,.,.,TGCGCCAGCAGTCCGGGACCCCCCACTGGCTACACCTTC,CASSPGPPTGYTF
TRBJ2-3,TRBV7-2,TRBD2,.,TGTGCCAGCAGCGCCTGGACTAGCGGCGCAGATACGCAGTATTTT,CASSAWTSGADTQYF
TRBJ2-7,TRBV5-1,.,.,TGCGCCAGCAGCTTGGCCGTCAGCGGTTCCTACGAGCAGTACTTC,CASSLAVSGSYEQYF
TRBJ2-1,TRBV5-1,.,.,TGCGCCAGCAGCCCGGGACCGACGGTCAATGAGCAGTTCTTC,CASSPGPTVNEQFF
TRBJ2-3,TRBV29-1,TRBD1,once,TGCAGCGTTGAAGATCCGGGCGGCAGTAATAGGGGGCACACAGATACGCAGTATTTT,CSVEDPGGSNRGHTDTQYF
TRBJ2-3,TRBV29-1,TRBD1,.,TGCAGCGTACCGGGACAGGGGGCAGATACGCAGTATTTT,CSVPGQGADTQYF
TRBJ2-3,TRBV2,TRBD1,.,TGTGCCAGCAGTGAGGGACAGGGGAGGGGTACAGATACGCAGTATTTT,CASSEGQGRGTDTQYF
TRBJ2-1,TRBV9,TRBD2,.,TGTGCCAGCAGCGTAGAGTTAGCTAGCGGGAGCAACAATGAGCAGTTCTTC,CASSVELASGSNNEQFF